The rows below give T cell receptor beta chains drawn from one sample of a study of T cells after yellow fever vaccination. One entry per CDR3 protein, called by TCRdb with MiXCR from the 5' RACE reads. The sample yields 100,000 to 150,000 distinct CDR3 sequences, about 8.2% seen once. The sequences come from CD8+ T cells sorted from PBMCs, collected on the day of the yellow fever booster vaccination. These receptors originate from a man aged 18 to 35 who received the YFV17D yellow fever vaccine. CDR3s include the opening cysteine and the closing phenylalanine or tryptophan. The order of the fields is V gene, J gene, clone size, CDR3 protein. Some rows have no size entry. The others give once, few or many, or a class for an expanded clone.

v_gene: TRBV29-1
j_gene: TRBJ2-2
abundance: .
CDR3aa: CSVEDGDRGTGELFF

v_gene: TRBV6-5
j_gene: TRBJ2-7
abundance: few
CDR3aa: CASRPYYRGEQYF

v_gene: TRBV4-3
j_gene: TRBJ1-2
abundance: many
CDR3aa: CASSQGGGYGYTF

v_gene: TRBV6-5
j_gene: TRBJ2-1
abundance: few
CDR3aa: CASTSSRGGLFREQFF

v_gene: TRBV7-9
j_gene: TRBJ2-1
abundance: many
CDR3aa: CASSQQGGEQFF

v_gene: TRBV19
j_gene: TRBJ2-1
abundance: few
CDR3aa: CASRGDHNEQFF

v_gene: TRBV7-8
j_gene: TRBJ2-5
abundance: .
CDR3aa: CASIARGQPETQYF

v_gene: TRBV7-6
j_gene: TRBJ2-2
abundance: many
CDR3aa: CASSVSGGAGELFF

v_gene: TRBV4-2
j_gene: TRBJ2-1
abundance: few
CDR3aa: CASSPEAGSSYNEQFF

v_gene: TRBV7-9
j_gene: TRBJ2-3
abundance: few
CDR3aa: CASSLRQAESTDTQYF

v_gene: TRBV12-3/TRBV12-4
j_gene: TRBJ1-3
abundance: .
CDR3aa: CASSSGFSGNTIYF

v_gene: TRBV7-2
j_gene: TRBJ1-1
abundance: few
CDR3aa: CASSPMSRSGRNTEAFF

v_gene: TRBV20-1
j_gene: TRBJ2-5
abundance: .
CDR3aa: CSATTYREKETQYF

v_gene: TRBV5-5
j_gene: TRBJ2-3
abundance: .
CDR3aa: CASSLSGFSESTDTQYF

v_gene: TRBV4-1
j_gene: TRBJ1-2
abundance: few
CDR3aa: CASSQEPGTGPNYGYTF

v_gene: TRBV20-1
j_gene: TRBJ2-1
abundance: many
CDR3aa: CSARAESGARNEQFF

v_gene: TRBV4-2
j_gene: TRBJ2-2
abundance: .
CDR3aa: CASSQDLWGLAGELFF

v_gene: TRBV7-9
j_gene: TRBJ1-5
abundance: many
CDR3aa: CASSGDRQPYQPQHF

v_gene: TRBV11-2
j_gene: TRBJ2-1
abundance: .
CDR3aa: CASSHSRGLEQFF

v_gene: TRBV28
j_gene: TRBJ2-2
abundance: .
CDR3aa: CASSSVFLGNTGELFF

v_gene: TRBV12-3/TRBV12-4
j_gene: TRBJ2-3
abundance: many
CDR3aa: CASSSWTGASTDTQYF

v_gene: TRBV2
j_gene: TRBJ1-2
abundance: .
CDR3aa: CASVYSGYTF

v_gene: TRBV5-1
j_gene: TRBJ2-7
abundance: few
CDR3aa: CASSIDTYEQYF

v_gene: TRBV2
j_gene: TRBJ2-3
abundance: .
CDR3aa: CASSEGLWDPDTQYF

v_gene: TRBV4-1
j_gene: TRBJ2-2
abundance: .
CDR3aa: CASSQDWWGQENTGELFF

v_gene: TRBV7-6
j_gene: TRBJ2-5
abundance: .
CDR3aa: CASSLDVGETQYF

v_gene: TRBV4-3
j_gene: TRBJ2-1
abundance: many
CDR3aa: CASSQGDRGVNEQFF

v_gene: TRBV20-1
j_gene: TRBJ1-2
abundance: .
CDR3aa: CSARAQDSSNYGYTF

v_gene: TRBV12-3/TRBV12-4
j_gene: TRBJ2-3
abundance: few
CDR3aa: CASSLSGADTQYF

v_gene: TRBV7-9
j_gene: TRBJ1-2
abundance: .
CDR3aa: CASSLKNRADGYTF

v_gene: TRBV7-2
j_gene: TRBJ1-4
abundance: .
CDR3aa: CASSLDSDNEKLFF

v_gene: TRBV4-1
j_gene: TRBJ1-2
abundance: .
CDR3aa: CASSPRQGSVYGYTF

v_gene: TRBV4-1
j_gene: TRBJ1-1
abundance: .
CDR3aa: CASSQAGVPEAFF

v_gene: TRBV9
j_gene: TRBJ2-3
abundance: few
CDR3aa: CASSVVWGPRDTQYF

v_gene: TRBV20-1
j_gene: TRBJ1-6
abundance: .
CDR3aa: CSARVAGDGISPLHF

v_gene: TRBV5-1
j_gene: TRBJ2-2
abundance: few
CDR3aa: CASSLGPRGRTGELFF

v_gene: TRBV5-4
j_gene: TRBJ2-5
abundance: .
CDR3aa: CASRGGTEETQYF

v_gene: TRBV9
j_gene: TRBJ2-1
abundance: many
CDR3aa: CASSASGLPYNEQFF

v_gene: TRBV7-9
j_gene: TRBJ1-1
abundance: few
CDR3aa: CASSADAAEAFF

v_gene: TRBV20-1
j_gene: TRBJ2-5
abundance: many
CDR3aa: CSARPRSGVQETQYF

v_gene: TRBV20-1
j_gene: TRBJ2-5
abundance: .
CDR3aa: CSATKTAQYF

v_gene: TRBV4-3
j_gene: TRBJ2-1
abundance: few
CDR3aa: CASSQGVPGLKYNEQFF

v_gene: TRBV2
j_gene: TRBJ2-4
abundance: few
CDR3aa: CATLGQPLNIQYF

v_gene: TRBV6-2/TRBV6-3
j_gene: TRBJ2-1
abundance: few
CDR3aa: CASSGGTSWTNEQFF

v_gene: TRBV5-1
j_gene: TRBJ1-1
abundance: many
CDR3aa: CASSFRGSNTEAFF

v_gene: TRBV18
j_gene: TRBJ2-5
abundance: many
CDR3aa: CASSPGQDLETQYF

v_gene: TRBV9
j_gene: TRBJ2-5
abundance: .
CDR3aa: CASSPYRQGPQETQYF

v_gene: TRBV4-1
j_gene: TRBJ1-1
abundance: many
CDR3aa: CASRGFIYRVNTEAFF

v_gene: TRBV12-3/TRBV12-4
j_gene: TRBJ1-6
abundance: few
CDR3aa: CASSETVRAPLHF

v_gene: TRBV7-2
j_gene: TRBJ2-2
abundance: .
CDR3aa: CASSSGPGTGELFF

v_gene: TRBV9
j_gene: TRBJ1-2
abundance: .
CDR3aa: CASSVAPGTNYGYTF

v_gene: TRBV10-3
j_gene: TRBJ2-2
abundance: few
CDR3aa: CAISDPAEGIGELFF

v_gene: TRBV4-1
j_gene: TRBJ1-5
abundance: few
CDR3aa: CASSQDGTGVYQPQHF

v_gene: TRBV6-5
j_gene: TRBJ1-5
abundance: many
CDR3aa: CASSYSEKIDNQPQHF

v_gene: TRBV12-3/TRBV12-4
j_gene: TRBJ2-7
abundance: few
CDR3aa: CASKNPFLPGTGGRHEQYF

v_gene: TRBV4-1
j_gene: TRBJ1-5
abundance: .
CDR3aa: CASSQVSAGASSQPQHF

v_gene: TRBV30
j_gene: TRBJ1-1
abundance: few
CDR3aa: CAWRAGRNTEAFF

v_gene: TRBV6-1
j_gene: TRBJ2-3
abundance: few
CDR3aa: CASSGWRTFITDTQYF

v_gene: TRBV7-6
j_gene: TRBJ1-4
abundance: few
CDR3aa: CASSLAGGYNEKLFF

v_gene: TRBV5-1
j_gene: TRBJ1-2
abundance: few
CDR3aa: CASSLGTGNSWSGYTF